These T cell receptor beta chains were read from a single sample in a study of blood T cell repertoires in COVID-19. Sequenced by immunoSEQ multiplex PCR; TCRdb stores in-frame clones only, minus some. The sample has fewer than 300,000 clones, about 86% seen once. Sequenced: peripheral blood. The receptors originated from an older person with COVID-19, enrolled during active disease. Each CDR3 is given with its conserved first and last residue. A D gene is named only where the DNA matches it firmly. Clone size is shown for a subset of rows, as once, few, many or a class of expanded clone.

j_call | v_call | d_call | clone_size | cdr3_aa | cdr3_nt
TRBJ2-4 | TRBV6-6 | TRBD2 | - | CASRLTSGNIQYF | TGTGCCAGCAGATTGACTAGCGGAAACATTCAGTACTTC
TRBJ1-2 | TRBV12-2 | - | few | CASRPYPGYGYTF | TGTGCAAGTCGCCCCTACCCGGGCTATGGCTACACCTTC
TRBJ2-7 | TRBV9 | - | - | CASSPRTNSYEQYF | TGTGCCAGCAGCCCCCGGACTAACTCCTACGAGCAGTACTTC
TRBJ2-3 | TRBV11-2 | - | - | CASSSNKTRTDTQYF | TGTGCCAGCAGCTCGAACAAGACTCGCACAGATACGCAGTATTTT
TRBJ2-3 | TRBV6-6 | - | - | CASSPRPTDTQYF | TGTGCCAGCAGCCCCCGTCCGACAGATACGCAGTATTTT
TRBJ2-2 | TRBV29-1 | TRBD1 | - | CSAGQMNTGELFF | TGCAGCGCGGGACAGATGAACACCGGGGAGCTGTTTTTT
TRBJ1-1 | TRBV29-1 | - | - | CSVETPGTEAFF | TGCAGCGTTGAAACACCAGGGACTGAAGCTTTCTTT
TRBJ1-1 | TRBV7-3 | TRBD1 | - | CASSQGVARPTEAFF | TGTGCCAGCAGCCAGGGGGTTGCCAGGCCCACTGAAGCTTTCTTT
TRBJ1-6 | TRBV5-1 | - | - | CASSVTGSPYNSPLHF | TGCGCCAGCAGCGTCACAGGGAGCCCCTATAATTCACCCCTCCACTTT
TRBJ2-2 | TRBV5-5 | TRBD1 | - | CASRNIVGQGGTGELFF | TGTGCCAGCAGAAACATCGTCGGACAGGGAGGAACCGGGGAGCTGTTTTTT
TRBJ1-2 | TRBV7-2 | - | - | CASSLDRTYGYTF | TGTGCCAGCAGCTTAGACAGAACCTATGGCTACACCTTC
TRBJ2-5 | TRBV7-2 | - | - | CASSVQGIETQYF | TGTGCCAGCAGCGTACAGGGAATAGAGACCCAGTACTTC
TRBJ1-5 | TRBV10-3 | TRBD1 | once | CAISEAGTGENQPQHF | TGTGCCATCAGTGAGGCCGGGACAGGGGAAAATCAGCCCCAGCATTTT
TRBJ1-5 | TRBV2 | - | - | CASSESRDNQPQHF | TGTGCCAGCAGTGAGTCGCGGGACAATCAGCCCCAGCATTTT
TRBJ1-1 | TRBV5-8 | - | - | CASSFRRGTEAFF | TGTGCCAGCAGCTTCCGCAGGGGCACTGAAGCTTTCTTT
TRBJ1-2 | TRBV6-1 | - | - | CASSEAITGFGGYTF | TGTGCCAGCAGTGAAGCGATTACAGGGTTTGGCGGCTACACCTTC
TRBJ2-7 | TRBV6-1 | - | - | CASSEGLGGTYEQYF | TGTGCCAGCAGTGAGGGATTGGGGGGAACCTACGAGCAGTACTTC
TRBJ1-4 | TRBV7-2 | - | - | CASSLSSGVGNNEKLFF | TGTGCCAGCAGCTTATCGTCCGGGGTCGGCAACAATGAAAAACTGTTTTTT
TRBJ2-2 | TRBV2 | TRBD1 | few | CASKGTGGSFGELFF | TGTGCCAGCAAGGGGACAGGGGGGTCGTTCGGGGAGCTGTTTTTT
TRBJ2-7 | TRBV29-1 | - | - | CSAKHSGLHSEEQYF | TGCAGCGCCAAACACTCGGGACTCCATTCCGAAGAGCAGTACTTC
TRBJ1-4 | TRBV28 | - | few | CASSLAGANEKLFF | TGTGCCAGCAGTTTGGCGGGCGCGAACGAAAAACTGTTTTTT
TRBJ1-4 | TRBV7-9 | - | - | CASNGRRGGDEKLFF | TGTGCCAGCAACGGAAGACGAGGAGGAGATGAAAAACTGTTTTTT
TRBJ1-5 | TRBV6-5 | - | - | CASRLRGNQPQHF | TGTGCCAGCAGACTCAGGGGAAATCAGCCCCAGCATTTT
TRBJ2-7 | TRBV28 | TRBD1 | - | CASSSPGQGTYEQYF | TGTGCCAGCAGTTCGCCGGGACAGGGAACTTACGAGCAGTACTTC
TRBJ2-7 | TRBV25-1 | TRBD1 | - | CASSAIRDRGYEQYF | TGTGCCAGCAGTGCCATTCGGGACAGGGGCTACGAGCAGTACTTC
TRBJ1-2 | TRBV24-1 | TRBD1 | - | CASSGTGTGGYTF | TGTGCCAGCTCCGGGACAGGGACAGGTGGCTACACCTTC
TRBJ1-1 | TRBV29-1 | - | - | CSVEVPVNTEAFF | TGCAGCGTTGAGGTTCCGGTGAACACTGAAGCTTTCTTT
TRBJ1-6 | TRBV7-2 | - | - | CASSWDMWNSPLHF | TGTGCCAGCAGCTGGGACATGTGGAATTCACCCCTCCACTTT
TRBJ2-3 | TRBV6-5 | - | - | CASSFTRGTTDTQYF | TGTGCCAGCAGTTTTACTAGGGGGACCACAGATACGCAGTATTTT
TRBJ2-2 | TRBV30 | TRBD1 | - | CAWRRQGFTGELFF | TGTGCCTGGAGAAGACAGGGTTTCACCGGGGAGCTGTTTTTT
TRBJ2-5 | TRBV5-1 | TRBD1 | - | CASSPRQGGETQYF | TGCGCCAGCAGCCCCCGACAGGGCGGAGAGACCCAGTACTTC
TRBJ2-1 | TRBV24-1 | - | - | CATSSGTNIRLNEQFF | TGTGCCACCAGTTCCGGGACAAACATAAGACTCAATGAGCAGTTCTTC
TRBJ1-2 | TRBV12-3/TRBV12-4 | - | - | CASSFSGTIGYTF | TGTGCCAGCAGTTTTTCCGGGACAATCGGCTACACCTTC
TRBJ2-4 | TRBV12-5 | - | - | CASGSSGVGNIQYF | TGTGCTAGTGGTTCCTCAGGGGTGGGAAACATTCAGTACTTC
TRBJ2-7 | TRBV11-2 | - | - | CASPGHFYEQYF | TGTGCCAGCCCAGGGCATTTCTACGAGCAGTACTTC
TRBJ2-7 | TRBV7-2 | TRBD2 | once | CASSLGFGTSGSFVYEQYF | TGTGCCAGCAGCTTGGGGTTCGGGACTAGCGGGAGTTTCGTCTACGAGCAGTACTTC
TRBJ1-2 | TRBV18 | TRBD1 | once | CASSPGTGGFVDGYTF | TGTGCCAGCTCACCAGGGACAGGGGGATTTGTAGATGGCTACACCTTC
TRBJ2-7 | TRBV2 | - | - | CASSEGQVSYEQYF | TGTGCCAGCAGTGAGGGGCAGGTCTCCTACGAGCAGTACTTC
TRBJ2-7 | TRBV27 | - | - | CASSNLGSYEQYF | TGTGCCAGCTCCAACTTAGGGAGCTACGAGCAGTACTTC
TRBJ1-4 | TRBV6-6 | TRBD1 | - | CASRIQGRTNEKLFF | TGTGCCAGCAGAATACAGGGGCGCACTAATGAAAAACTGTTTTTT
TRBJ1-2 | TRBV12-5 | TRBD1 | - | CASGGTATHGYTF | TGTGCTAGTGGGGGGACAGCGACTCATGGCTACACCTTC
TRBJ2-5 | TRBV5-1 | - | - | CASSLGAAQETQYF | TGCGCCAGCAGCCTTGGGGCAGCGCAAGAGACCCAGTACTTC
TRBJ2-1 | TRBV6-2/TRBV6-3 | - | few | CASSYLPSSYNEQFF | TGTGCCAGCAGTTACTTACCCAGCTCCTACAATGAGCAGTTCTTC
TRBJ1-2 | TRBV2 | - | - | CASSVGVGYTF | TGTGCCAGCAGTGTAGGGGTTGGCTACACCTTC
TRBJ2-7 | TRBV5-1 | TRBD2 | - | CASSSGLADAYEQYF | TGCGCCAGCAGCTCCGGACTAGCGGATGCCTACGAGCAGTACTTC
TRBJ2-1 | TRBV28 | - | - | CASQSGSYNEQFF | TGTGCTAGCCAAAGCGGGTCCTACAATGAGCAGTTCTTC
TRBJ1-4 | TRBV29-1 | - | - | CSVGGGEKLFF | TGCAGCGTCGGGGGGGGTGAAAAACTGTTTTTT
TRBJ1-2 | TRBV6-5 | TRBD1 | once | CASSADRGGGYTF | TGTGCCAGCAGCGCGGACAGGGGCGGTGGCTACACCTTC
TRBJ2-5 | TRBV4-3 | TRBD2 | - | CASSQEPTSGSANF | TGCGCCAGCAGCCAGGAACCAACTAGCGGGAGTGCGAACTTC
TRBJ1-1 | TRBV27 | TRBD1 | - | CASSLQGALGRAFF | TGTGCCAGCAGCCTCCAGGGGGCGCTTGGTCGAGCTTTCTTT
TRBJ1-4 | TRBV7-6 | - | - | CASSPRQSFNEKLFF | TGTGCCAGCAGTCCCAGACAGTCTTTTAATGAAAAACTGTTTTTT
TRBJ1-4 | TRBV19 | - | few | CASTQQAATNEKLFF | TGTGCCAGTACCCAACAGGCCGCAACTAATGAAAAACTGTTTTTT
TRBJ2-5 | TRBV7-9 | - | - | CASSLGEGGETQYF | TGTGCCAGCAGCTTAGGTGAGGGAGGAGAGACCCAGTACTTC
TRBJ2-3 | TRBV7-2 | - | - | CASSFVGADTQYF | TGTGCCAGCAGCTTCGTCGGGGCAGATACGCAGTATTTT
TRBJ1-5 | TRBV19 | - | - | CASSIDLGQPQHF | TGTGCCAGTAGTATAGATCTAGGCCAGCCCCAGCATTTT
TRBJ1-5 | TRBV30 | TRBD1 | - | CAWRPPGQGGQPQHF | TGTGCCTGGAGGCCTCCGGGACAGGGGGGTCAGCCCCAGCATTTT
TRBJ1-3 | TRBV12-3/TRBV12-4 | TRBD1 | - | CATTTGLGNTIYF | TGTGCCACCACGACAGGGTTAGGAAACACCATATATTTT